These 10 T cell receptor beta chains came from one sample sequenced in a study of T cell responses to AZD1222 COVID-19 vaccine. Profiling relied on immunoSEQ multiplex PCR, and the TCRdb table lists in-frame clones only, not all of them. The table lists around 80,000 clones, about 91% of them singletons, with 6.5% to 9.5% in the top ten. This specimen was peripheral blood, taken 28 days after the second AZD1222 dose. The receptors were sampled from an adult who received the AZD1222 COVID-19 vaccine.

V gene TRBV28 combines with J gene TRBJ2-7; D is uncertain. CDR1 MDHEN and CDR2 SYDVKM come from the germline V gene. The CDR3 length is 11 residues. V was clipped by 5 bases and J by 2 bases, with 4 bases between them. CDR3 sequence: CASSPAYEQYF. For the CDR3, the DNA is TGTGCCAGCAGTCCGGCCTACGAGCAGTACTTC. Supplemented by reference TRBV28 and TRBJ2-7, the full variable domain reads DVKVTQSSRYLVKRTGEKVFLECVQDMDHENMFWYRQDPGLGLRLIYFSYDVKMKEKGDIPEGYSVSREKKERFSLILESASTNQTSMYLCASSPAYEQYFGPGTRLTVT.

V is TRBV19 and J is TRBJ2-3; D possibly corresponds to TRBD2 (5 bases). The CDR3 contains 15 residues. The V gene's germline CDR1 is LNHDA and CDR2 SQIVND (reference sequence). Trimming shortened V by 5 bases and J by 1 base, and 13 bases separated the two germline ends. The CDR3 bases are TGTGCCAGTAGTCGATCGATTAGCGGCACAGATACGCAGTATTTT. Its protein product is CASSRSISGTDTQYF.

CDR3 DNA sequence: TGTGCCAGTAGTATGAAATCCGGGACAGTGATCAGCAATCAGCCCCAGCATTTT. Its protein is CASSMKSGTVISNQPQHF. The chain links TRBV19 to TRBJ1-5, with 7 nucleotides matching TRBD1. CDR3 length equals 18 residues. J gave up 1 base and V 3 bases, and 12 bases lay outside the gene matches. Germline V CDR1 and CDR2: LNHDA, SQIVND (reference sequence). Using reference TRBV19 and TRBJ1-5 for the parts outside the CDR3, the full variable domain is DGGITQSPKYLFRKEGQNVTLSCEQNLNHDAMYWYRQDPGQGLRLIYYSQIVNDFQKGDIAEGYSVSREKKESFPLTVTSAQKNPTAFYLCASSMKSGTVISNQPQHFGDGTRLSIL.

V usage is TRBV30 and J usage is TRBJ2-1, with D possibly being TRBD2 (5 bases). Germline loops: CDR1 GTSNPN, CDR2 SVGIG (reference sequence). This CDR3 has 11 residues. V lost 4 bases to trimming and J lost 7 bases, with 8 bases between them. In DNA, the CDR3 is TGTGCCTGGACCCCGGGGAATGAGCAGTTCTTC. It specifies CAWTPGNEQFF.

This chain uses TRBV11-2 with TRBJ1-1; no definite D call. The V gene's germline CDR1 is SGHAT and CDR2 FQNNGV. The ends were cut back, 1 base at V and 1 base at J, with 7 bases in the middle. The CDR3 covers 14 residues. CDR3 in DNA: TGTGCCAGCAGCTTAGGGTCGCAGAACACTGAAGCTTTCTTT. Amino acids: CASSLGSQNTEAFF.

This sequence joins TRBV18 and TRBJ1-1; tentative D call: TRBD1 (6 bases). Germline V lookup: CDR1 KGHSH, CDR2 LQKENI. Trimming removed 2 bases at V and 4 bases at J, with 11 bases between. CDR3 length: 14 amino acids. CDR3 region: CASSPGTRITEAFF. The CDR3 coding sequence is TGTGCCAGCTCACCAGGGACAAGGATCACTGAAGCTTTCTTT.

The chain couples TRBV11-3 to TRBJ2-5; 9 bases align to TRBD1. Germline V lookup: CDR1 SGHNT, CDR2 YENEEA. The trim removed 1 base at V and 3 bases at J, leaving 0 bases unmatched. The CDR3 consists of 14 residues. CDR3 DNA sequence: TGTGCCAGCAGCTTAGGGACAGGGGAAGAGACCCAGTACTTC. Amino acids: CASSLGTGEETQYF.

In its sample, this clone was seen a few times. CDR3 amino acids: CASSGGQSSYNEQFF. The CDR3, as DNA: TGTGCCAGCAGCGGGGGACAGAGCTCCTACAATGAGCAGTTCTTC. The J gene is TRBJ2-1, the V gene TRBV5-4; 7 nucleotides match TRBD1. V lost 4 bases to trimming and J lost 0 bases; unmatched junction nucleotides: 4. The CDR3 runs to 15 residues. The germline V gene encodes CDR1 SGHNT and CDR2 YYREEE (reference sequence).

The J gene is TRBJ2-7, the V gene TRBV12-3 or TRBV12-4, with D unresolved. This CDR3 is 12 amino acids long. V gave up 5 bases and J gave up 9 bases, with 14 bases separating them. The CDR3 bases are TGTGCCAGCAGTCCTGGCGGAGCGAGGCAGTACTTC. Encoded protein: CASSPGGARQYF.

This rearrangement joins TRBV11-1 to TRBJ1-1; D is unresolved. V lost 4 bases and J 0 bases, leaving 12 bases between the germline ends. Germline V lookup: CDR1 SGHAT, CDR2 FQDESV (reference sequence). CDR3 length: 15 residues. The CDR3 loop reads CASSWAPTVNTEAFF. The CDR3 coding sequence is TGTGCCAGCAGCTGGGCCCCAACAGTGAACACTGAAGCTTTCTTT.